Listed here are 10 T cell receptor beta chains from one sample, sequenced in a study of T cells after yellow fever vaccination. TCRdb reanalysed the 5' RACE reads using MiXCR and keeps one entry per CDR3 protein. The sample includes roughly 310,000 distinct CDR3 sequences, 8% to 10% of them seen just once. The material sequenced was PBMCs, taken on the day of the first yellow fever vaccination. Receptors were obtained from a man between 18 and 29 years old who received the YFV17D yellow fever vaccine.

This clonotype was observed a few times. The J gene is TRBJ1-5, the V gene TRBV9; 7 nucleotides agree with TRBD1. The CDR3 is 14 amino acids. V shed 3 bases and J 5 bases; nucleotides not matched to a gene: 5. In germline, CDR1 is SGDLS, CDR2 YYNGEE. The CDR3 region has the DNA TGTGCCAGCAGCGCGGGACAGATTGATCAGCCCCAGCATTTT. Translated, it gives CASSAGQIDQPQHF. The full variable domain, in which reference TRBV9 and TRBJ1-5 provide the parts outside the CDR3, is DSGVTQTPKHLITATGQRVTLRCSPRSGDLSVYWYQQSLDQGLQFLIQYYNGEERAKGNILERFSAQQFPDLHSELNLSSLELGDSALYFCASSAGQIDQPQHFGDGTRLSIL.

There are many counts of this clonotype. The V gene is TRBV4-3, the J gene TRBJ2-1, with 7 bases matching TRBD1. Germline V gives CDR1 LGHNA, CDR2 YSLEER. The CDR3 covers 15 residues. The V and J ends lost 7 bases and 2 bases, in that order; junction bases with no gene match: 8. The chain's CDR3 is CASKQGTETYNEQFF. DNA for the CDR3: TGCGCCAGCAAACAGGGGACAGAGACCTACAATGAGCAGTTCTTC.

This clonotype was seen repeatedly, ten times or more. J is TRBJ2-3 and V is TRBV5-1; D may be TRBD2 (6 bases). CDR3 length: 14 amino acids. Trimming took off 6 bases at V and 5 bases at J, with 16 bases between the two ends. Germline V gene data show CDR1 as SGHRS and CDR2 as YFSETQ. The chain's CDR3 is CASNRDSLGDTQYF. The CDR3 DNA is TGCGCCAGCAACCGGGACTCCCTAGGAGATACGCAGTATTTT. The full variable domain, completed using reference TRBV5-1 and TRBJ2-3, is KAGVTQTPRYLIKTRGQQVTLSCSPISGHRSVSWYQQTPGQGLQFLFEYFSETQRNKGNFPGRFSGRQFSNSRSEMNVSTLELGDSALYLCASNRDSLGDTQYFGPGTRLTVL.

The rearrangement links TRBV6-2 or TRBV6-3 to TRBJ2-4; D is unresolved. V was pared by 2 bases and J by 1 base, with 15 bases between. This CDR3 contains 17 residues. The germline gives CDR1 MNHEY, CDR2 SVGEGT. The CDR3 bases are TGTGCCAGCAGTTACGGTAGGGCCGATCGGGCCAAAAACATTCAGTACTTC. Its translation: CASSYGRADRAKNIQYF.

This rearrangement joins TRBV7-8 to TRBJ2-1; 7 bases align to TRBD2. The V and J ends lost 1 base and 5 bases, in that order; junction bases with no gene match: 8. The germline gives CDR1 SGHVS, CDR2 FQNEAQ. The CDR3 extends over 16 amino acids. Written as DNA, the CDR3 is TGTGCCAGCAGCTTAGGACAAGCGGGGTGGGACAATGAGCAGTTCTTC. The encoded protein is CASSLGQAGWDNEQFF.

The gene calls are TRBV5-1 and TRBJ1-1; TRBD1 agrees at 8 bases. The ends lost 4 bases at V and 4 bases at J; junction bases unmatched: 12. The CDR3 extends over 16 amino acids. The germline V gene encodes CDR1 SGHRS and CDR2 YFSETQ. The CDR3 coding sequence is TGCGCCAGCAGCCCGGGGACAGGCGATCGGGTCACTGAAGCTTTCTTT. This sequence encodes CASSPGTGDRVTEAFF.

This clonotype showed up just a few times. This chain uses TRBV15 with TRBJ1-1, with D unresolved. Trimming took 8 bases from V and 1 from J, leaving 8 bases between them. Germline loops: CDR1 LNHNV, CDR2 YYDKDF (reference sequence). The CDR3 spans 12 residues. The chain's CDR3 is CATGVGNTEAFF. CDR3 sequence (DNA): TGTGCCACCGGAGTAGGGAACACTGAAGCTTTCTTT.

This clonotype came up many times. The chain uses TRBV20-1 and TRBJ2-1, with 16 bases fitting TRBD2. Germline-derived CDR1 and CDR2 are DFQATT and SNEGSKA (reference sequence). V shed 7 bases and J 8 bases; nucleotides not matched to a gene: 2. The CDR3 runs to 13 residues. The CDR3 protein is CSGGLAGGYEQFF. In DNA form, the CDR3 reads TGCAGTGGGGGACTAGCGGGGGGGTATGAGCAGTTCTTC.

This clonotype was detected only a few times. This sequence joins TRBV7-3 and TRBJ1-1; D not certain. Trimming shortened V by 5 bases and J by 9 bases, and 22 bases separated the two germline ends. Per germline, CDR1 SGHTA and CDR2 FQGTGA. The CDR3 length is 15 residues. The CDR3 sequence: CASSLVGGRLDQAFF. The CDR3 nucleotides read TGTGCCAGCAGCCTCGTGGGAGGCCGCCTGGATCAAGCTTTCTTT.

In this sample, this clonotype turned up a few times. The CDR3 DNA sequence: TGTGCCAGCAGTTCAGCGGGGACTCCTGAGACCCAGTACTTC. Translating it yields CASSSAGTPETQYF. V usage is TRBV6-2 or TRBV6-3 and J usage is TRBJ2-5; 7 nucleotides agree with TRBD2. Looked up from germline, CDR1 is MNHEY and CDR2 is SVGEGT. This CDR3 is built from 14 residues. J lost 5 bases, V lost 4 bases, and 7 bases had no gene match.